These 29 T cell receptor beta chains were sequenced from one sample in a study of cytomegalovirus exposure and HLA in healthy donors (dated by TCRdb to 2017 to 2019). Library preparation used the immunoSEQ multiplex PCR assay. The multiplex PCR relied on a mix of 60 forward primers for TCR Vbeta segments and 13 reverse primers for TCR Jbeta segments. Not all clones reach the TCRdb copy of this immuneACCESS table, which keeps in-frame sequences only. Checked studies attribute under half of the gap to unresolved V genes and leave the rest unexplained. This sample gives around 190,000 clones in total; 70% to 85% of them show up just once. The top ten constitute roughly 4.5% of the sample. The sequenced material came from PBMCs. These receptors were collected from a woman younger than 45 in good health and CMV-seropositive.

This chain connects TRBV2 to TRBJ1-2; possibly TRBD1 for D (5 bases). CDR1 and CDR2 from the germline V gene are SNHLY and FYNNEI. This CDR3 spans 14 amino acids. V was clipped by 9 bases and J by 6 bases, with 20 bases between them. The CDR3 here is CASVTGFFMDGYTF. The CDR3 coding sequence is TGTGCCAGTGTAACAGGTTTTTTCATGGATGGCTACACCTTC. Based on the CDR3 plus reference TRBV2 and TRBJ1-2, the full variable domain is EPEVTQTPSHQVTQMGQEVILRCVPISNHLYFYWYRQILGQKVEFLVSFYNNEISEKSEIFDDQFSVERPDGSNFTLKIRSTKLEDSAMYFCASVTGFFMDGYTFGSGTRLTVV.

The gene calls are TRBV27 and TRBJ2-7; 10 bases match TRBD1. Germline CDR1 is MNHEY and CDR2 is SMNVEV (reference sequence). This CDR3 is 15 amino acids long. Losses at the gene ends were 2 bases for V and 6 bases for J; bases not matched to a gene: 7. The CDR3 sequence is CASSLAGTGAVEQYF. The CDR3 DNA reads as TGTGCCAGCAGTTTAGCAGGGACAGGGGCTGTCGAGCAGTACTTC.

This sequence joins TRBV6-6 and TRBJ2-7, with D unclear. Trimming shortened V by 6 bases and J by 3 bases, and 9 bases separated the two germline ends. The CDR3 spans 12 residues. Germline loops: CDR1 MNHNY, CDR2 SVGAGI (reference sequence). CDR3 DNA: TGTGCCAGCAGCTATGCCCACTACGAGCAGTACTTC. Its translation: CASSYAHYEQYF.

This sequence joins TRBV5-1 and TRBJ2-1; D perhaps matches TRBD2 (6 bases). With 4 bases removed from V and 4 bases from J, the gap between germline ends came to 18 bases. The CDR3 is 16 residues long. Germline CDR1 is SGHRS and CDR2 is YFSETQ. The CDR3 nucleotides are TGCGCCAGCAGCCTGTTGACGGGAGTGCATTACAATGAGCAGTTCTTC. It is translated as CASSLLTGVHYNEQFF.

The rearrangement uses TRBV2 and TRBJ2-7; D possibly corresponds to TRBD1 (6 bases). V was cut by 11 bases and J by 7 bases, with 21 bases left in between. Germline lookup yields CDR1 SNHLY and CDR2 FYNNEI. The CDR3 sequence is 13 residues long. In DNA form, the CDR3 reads TGTGCCGGGGGAGTACAGGGATTAGGGGAGCAGTACTTC. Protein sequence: CAGGVQGLGEQYF.

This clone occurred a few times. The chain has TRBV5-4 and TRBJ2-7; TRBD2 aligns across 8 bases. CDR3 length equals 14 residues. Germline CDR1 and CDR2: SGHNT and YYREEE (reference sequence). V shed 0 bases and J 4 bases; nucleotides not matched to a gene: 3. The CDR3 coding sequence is TGTGCCAGCAGCTTGGGAGCGGGAGAATACGAGCAGTACTTC. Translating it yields CASSLGAGEYEQYF.

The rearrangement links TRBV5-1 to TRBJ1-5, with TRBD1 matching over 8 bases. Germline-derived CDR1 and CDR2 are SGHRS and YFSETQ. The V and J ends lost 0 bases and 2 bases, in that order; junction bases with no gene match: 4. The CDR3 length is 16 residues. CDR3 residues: CASSLGLTGGNQPQHF. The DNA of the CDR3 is TGCGCCAGCAGCTTGGGTCTGACAGGGGGCAATCAGCCCCAGCATTTT.

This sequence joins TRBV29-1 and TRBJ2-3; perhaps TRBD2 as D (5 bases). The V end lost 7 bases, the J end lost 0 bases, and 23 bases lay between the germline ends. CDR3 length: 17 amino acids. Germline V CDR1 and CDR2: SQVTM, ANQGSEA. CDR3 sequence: CSAPPTKSGLSTDTQYF. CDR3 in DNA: TGCAGCGCCCCCCCGACAAAATCGGGGTTAAGCACAGATACGCAGTATTTT.

The CDR3 DNA sequence: TGTGCCACCAGCGCGACAGGGAGGACAGATACGCAGTATTTT. Residues: CATSATGRTDTQYF. V is TRBV15 and J is TRBJ2-3; possibly TRBD1 for D (7 bases). This CDR3 contains 14 residues. V lost 5 bases, J lost 3 bases, and 12 bases lay in between. Germline CDR1 reads LNHNV; CDR2 reads YYDKDF (reference sequence). The entire variable domain, with the rest obtained from reference TRBV15 and TRBJ2-3, is as follows: DAMVIQNPRYQVTQFGKPVTLSCSQTLNHNVMYWYQQKSSQAPKLLFHYYDKDFNNEADTPDNFQSRRPNTSFCFLDIRSPGLGDTAMYLCATSATGRTDTQYFGPGTRLTVL.

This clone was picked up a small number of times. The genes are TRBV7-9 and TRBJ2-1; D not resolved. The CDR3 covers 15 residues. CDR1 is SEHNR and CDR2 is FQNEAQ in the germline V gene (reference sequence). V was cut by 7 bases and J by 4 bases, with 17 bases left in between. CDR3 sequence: CASIQGRLIYNEQFF. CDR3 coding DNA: TGTGCCAGCATCCAAGGAAGACTGATATACAATGAGCAGTTCTTC.

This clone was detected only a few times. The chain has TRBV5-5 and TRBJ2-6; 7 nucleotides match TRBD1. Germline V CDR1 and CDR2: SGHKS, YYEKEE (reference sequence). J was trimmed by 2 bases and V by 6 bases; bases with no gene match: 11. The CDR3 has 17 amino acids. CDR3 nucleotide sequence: TGTGCCAGCACTGAGAGACAGGGCCTTCCTGGGGCCAACGTCCTGACTTTC. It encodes CASTERQGLPGANVLTF. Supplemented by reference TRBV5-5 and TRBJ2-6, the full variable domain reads DAGVTQSPTHLIKTRGQQVTLRCSPISGHKSVSWYQQVLGQGPQFIFQYYEKEERGRGNFPDRFSARQFPNYSSELNVNALLLGDSALYLCASTERQGLPGANVLTFGAGSRLTVL.

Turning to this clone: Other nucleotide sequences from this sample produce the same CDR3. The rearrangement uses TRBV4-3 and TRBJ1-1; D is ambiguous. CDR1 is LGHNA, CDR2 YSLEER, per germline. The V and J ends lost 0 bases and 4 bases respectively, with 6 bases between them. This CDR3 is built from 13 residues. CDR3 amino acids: CASSQDRGTEAFF. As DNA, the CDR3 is TGCGCCAGCAGCCAAGATCGGGGCACTGAAGCTTTCTTT.

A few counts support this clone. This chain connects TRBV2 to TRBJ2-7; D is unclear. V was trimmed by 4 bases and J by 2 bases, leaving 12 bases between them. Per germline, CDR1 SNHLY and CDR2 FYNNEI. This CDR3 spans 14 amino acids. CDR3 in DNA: TGTGCCAGCAGTGGGTCAGACTTAACCTACGAGCAGTACTTC. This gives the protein CASSGSDLTYEQYF.

The CDR3 bases are TGTGCCAGCAGGGGACAGGGGTTTTCCTACGAGCAGTACTTC. The encoded protein is CASRGQGFSYEQYF. The chain has TRBV25-1 and TRBJ2-7, with 10 bases matching TRBD1. The CDR3 has 14 residues. V dropped 6 bases and J dropped 1; count of bases not matched to a gene: 3. Germline V lookup: CDR1 MGHDK, CDR2 SYGVNS.

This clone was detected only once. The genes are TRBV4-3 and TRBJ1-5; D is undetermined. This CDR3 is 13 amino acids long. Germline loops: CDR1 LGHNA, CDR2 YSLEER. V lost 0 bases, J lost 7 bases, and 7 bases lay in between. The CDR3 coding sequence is TGCGCCAGCAGCCAAGACGGAGAACAGCCCCAGCATTTT. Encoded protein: CASSQDGEQPQHF.

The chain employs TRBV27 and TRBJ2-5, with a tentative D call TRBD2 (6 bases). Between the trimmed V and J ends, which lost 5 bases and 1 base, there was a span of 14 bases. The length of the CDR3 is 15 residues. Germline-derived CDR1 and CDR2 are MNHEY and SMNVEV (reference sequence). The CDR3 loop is CASSRGRGTQETQYF. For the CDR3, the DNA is TGTGCCAGCAGTAGGGGCCGCGGGACCCAAGAGACCCAGTACTTC.

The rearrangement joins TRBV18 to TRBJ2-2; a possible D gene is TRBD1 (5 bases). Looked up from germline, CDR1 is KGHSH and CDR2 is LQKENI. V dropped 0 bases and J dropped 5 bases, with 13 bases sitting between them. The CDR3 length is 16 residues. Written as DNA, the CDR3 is TGTGCCAGCTCACCACCGAACTCAGGGAAGACCGGGGAGCTGTTTTTT. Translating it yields CASSPPNSGKTGELFF. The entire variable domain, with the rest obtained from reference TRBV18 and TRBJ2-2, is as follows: NAGVMQNPRHLVRRRGQEARLRCSPMKGHSHVYWYRQLPEEGLKFMVYLQKENIIDESGMPKERFSAEFPKEGPSILRIQQVVRGDSAAYFCASSPPNSGKTGELFFGEGSRLTVL.

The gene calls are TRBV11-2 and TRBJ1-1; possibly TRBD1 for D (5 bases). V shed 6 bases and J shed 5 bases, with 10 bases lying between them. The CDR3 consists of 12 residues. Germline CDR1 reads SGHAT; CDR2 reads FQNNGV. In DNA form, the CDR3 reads TGTGCCAGCAGGATAGGGGTGACTGAAGCTTTCTTT. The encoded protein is CASRIGVTEAFF.

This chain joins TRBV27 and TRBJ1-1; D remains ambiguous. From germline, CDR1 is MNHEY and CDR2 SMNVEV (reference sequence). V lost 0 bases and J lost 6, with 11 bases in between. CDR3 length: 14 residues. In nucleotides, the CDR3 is TGTGCCAGCAGTTTATCGAGAACGGTCGCTGAAGCTTTCTTT. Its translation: CASSLSRTVAEAFF.

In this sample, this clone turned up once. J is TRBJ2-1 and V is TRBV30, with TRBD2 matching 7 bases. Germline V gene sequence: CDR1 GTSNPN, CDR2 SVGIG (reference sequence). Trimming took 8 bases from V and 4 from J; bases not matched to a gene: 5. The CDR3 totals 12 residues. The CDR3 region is CARRGGYNEQFF. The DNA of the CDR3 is TGTGCCCGTCGCGGGGGTTACAATGAGCAGTTCTTC.

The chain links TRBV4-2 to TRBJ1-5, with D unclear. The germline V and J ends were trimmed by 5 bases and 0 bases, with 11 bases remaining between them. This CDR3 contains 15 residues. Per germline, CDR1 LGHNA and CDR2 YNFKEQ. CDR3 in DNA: TGTGCCAGCAGCAGCGGACGGAATAGCAATCAGCCCCAGCATTTT. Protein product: CASSSGRNSNQPQHF.

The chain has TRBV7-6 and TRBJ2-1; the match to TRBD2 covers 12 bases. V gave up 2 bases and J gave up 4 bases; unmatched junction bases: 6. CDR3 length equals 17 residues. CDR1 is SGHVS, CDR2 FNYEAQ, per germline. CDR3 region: CASSLRTSGASYNEQFF. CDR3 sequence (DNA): TGTGCCAGCAGCTTAAGGACTAGCGGGGCTTCATACAATGAGCAGTTCTTC.

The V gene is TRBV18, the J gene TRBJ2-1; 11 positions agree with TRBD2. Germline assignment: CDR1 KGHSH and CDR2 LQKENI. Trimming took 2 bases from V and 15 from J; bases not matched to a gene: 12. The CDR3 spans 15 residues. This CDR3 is CASSPKSVAGGPVFF. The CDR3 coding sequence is TGTGCCAGCTCACCAAAATCGGTAGCGGGAGGGCCGGTGTTCTTC.

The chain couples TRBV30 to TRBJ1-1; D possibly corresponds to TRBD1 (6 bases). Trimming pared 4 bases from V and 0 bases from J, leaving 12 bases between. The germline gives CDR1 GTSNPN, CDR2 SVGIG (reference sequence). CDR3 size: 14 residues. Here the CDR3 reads CAWTPWTVNTEAFF. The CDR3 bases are TGTGCCTGGACCCCCTGGACAGTGAACACTGAAGCTTTCTTT.

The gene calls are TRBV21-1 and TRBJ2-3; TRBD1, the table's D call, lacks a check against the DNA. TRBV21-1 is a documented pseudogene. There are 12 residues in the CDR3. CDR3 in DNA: TGTGCCAGCAGCAATTGGACAGACAAGCAGTATTTT. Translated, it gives CASSNWTDKQYF.

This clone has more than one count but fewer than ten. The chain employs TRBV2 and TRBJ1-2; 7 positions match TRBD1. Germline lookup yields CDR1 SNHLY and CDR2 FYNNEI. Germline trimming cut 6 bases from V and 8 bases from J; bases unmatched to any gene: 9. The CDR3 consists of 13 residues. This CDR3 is CASRTTGDWGYTF. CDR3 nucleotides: TGTGCCAGCAGGACAACAGGGGACTGGGGCTACACCTTC.

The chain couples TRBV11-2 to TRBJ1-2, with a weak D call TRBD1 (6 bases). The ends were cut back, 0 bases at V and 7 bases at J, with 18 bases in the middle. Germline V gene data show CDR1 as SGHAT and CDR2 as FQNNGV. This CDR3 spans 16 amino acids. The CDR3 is CASSLDLARGFVGYTF. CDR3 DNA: TGTGCCAGCAGCTTAGATCTTGCTAGGGGGTTCGTTGGCTACACCTTC.

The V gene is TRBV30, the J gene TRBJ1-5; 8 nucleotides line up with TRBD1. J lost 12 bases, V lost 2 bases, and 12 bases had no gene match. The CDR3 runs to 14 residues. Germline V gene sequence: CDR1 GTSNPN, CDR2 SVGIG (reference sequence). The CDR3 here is CAWSKGQGGGSQHF. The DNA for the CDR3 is TGTGCCTGGAGTAAAGGACAGGGCGGGGGCAGCCAGCATTTT. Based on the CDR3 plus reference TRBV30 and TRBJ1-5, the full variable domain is SQTIHQWPATLVQPVGSPLSLECTVEGTSNPNLYWYRQAAGRGLQLLFYSVGIGQISSEVPQNLSASRPQDRQFILSSKKLLLSDSGFYLCAWSKGQGGGSQHFGDGTRLSIL.

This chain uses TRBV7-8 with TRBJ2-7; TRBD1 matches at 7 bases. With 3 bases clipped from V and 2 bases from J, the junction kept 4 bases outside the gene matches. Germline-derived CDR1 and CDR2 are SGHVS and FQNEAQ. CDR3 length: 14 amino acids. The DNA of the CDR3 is TGTGCCAGCAGCTTTACAGGGGCCACCTACGAGCAGTACTTC. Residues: CASSFTGATYEQYF. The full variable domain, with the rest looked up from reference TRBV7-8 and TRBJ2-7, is GAGVSQSPRYKVAKRGQDVALRCDPISGHVSLFWYQQALGQGPEFLTYFQNEAQLDKSGLPSDRFFAERPEGSVSTLKIQRTQQEDSAVYLCASSFTGATYEQYFGPGTRLTVT.